This T cell receptor (beta chain) came from a study of OX40 agonist ivuxolimab in advanced cancers. On the study more broadly: Having had anti-PD-1, anti-PD-L1 or anti-CTLA-4 therapy before was allowed, and roughly 40% had some.

TCRdb's copy holds only in-frame clones and misses some; the assay was immunoSEQ multiplex PCR. The sample yields 55,000 to 75,000 clones, approximately 80% seen once. The sequencing used CD4+ or CD8+ T cells sorted from blood, collected in a trial of the OX40 agonist ivuxolimab. The source of this sequence is an adult with an advanced solid tumor such as melanoma, head and neck, liver or kidney cancer.

DNA for the CDR3: TGCGCCAGCAGCCAAGCCCCCCAAGATACGCAGTATTTT. Its translation is CASSQAPQDTQYF. The chain recombines TRBV4-1 with TRBJ2-3; D not resolved. The CDR3 contains 13 residues. Per the germline V gene, CDR1 is MGHRA and CDR2 is YSYEKL. With 1 base removed from V and 5 bases from J, the gap between germline ends came to 7 bases.